These 20 T cell receptor beta chains originate from one sample sequenced in a study of T cell repertoires in aging, cancer and after chemotherapy. Amplification of TCR beta used genomic DNA extracted from peripheral blood. Multiplex touch-down PCR with TRB-A/B primers amplified rearranged V-D-J TRB sequences. TCRdb ran MiXCR on the multiplex PCR reads and lists one entry per CDR3 protein. The sample consists of roughly 3,000 distinct CDR3 sequences, 49% of them appearing once. Sequencing was done on a sample of blood. The receptors come from a human donor with a blood cancer.

This clonotype was detected only once. One base away lies a much larger clone, so this may be a sequencing read error. The chain couples TRBV29-1 to TRBJ2-7; D not resolved. Germline CDR1 is SQVTM and CDR2 is ANQGSEA. The CDR3 totals 11 residues. The CDR3 DNA is TGCAGAGTAGACGATTCTGACGAGCAGTACTTC. Its translation: CRVDDSDEQYF.

This clonotype was picked up one time. V is TRBV5-1 and J is TRBJ2-3; 14 bases line up with TRBD2. The trim removed 4 bases at V and 5 bases at J, leaving 3 bases unmatched. This CDR3 is built from 15 residues. CDR1 is SGHRS, CDR2 YFSETQ, per germline. In nucleotides, the CDR3 is TGCGCCAGCAGCGTCGGGACTAGCGGGGGAGATACGCAGTATTTT. This codes for CASSVGTSGGDTQYF.

V gene TRBV11-1 combines with J gene TRBJ1-5; TRBD1 aligns across 8 bases. The germline V gene has CDR1 SGHAT and CDR2 FQDESV (reference sequence). The CDR3 is made up of 14 amino acids. Losses at the gene ends were 5 bases for V and 7 bases for J; bases not matched to a gene: 7. The CDR3, as DNA: TGTGCCAGCAGCCGGGGCTCAGGGGGCCAGCCCCAGCATTTT. It is translated as CASSRGSGGQPQHF.

Comment on this clonotype: Relative to the germline gene, one junction end is altered; a read error may explain this. The chain carries TRBV5-6 and TRBJ2-1, with a possible D match to TRBD2 (6 bases). CDR1 and CDR2 (germline): SGHDT, YYEEEE. The CDR3 totals 16 residues. The CDR3 region is CASSLSGGSSYNEQFF. The CDR3 DNA reads as TGCGCCAGCAGCTTGAGTGGGGGGAGCTCCTACAATGAGCAGTTCTTC.

On this clonotype: Given a much more abundant clone one base away, this may be a read error. The chain joins TRBV6-5 to TRBJ2-7; D remains unclear. V lost 0 bases and J 8 bases, leaving 17 bases between the germline ends. CDR3 size: 15 residues. Germline CDR1 is MNHEY and CDR2 is SVGAGI. The CDR3 protein is CASSYSGLAVDKQYF. CDR3 DNA sequence: TGTGCCAGCAGTTACTCCGGGTTGGCAGTCGACAAGCAGTACTTC.

This chain links TRBV27 with TRBJ2-3; D not resolved. Germline-derived CDR1 and CDR2 are MNHEY and SMNVEV (reference sequence). The CDR3 is made up of 12 amino acids. Trimming cost V 7 bases and J 3 bases, with 8 bases left between them. CDR3 DNA sequence: TGTGCCAGCACCCAAGGAACAGATACGCAGTATTTT. Protein sequence: CASTQGTDTQYF.

This clonotype was counted once. This could be a read error, since a much larger clone is one nucleotide away. The CDR3, as DNA: TGCAGCGCACAGGGGGACAGGCCCTACGAGCAGTACTTC. Translation: CSAQGDRPYEQYF. The chain combines TRBV29-1 with TRBJ2-7; 8 bases are shared with TRBD1. J was trimmed by 2 bases and V by 7 bases; bases with no gene match: 7. CDR1 SQVTM and CDR2 ANQGSEA come from the germline V gene. The CDR3 sequence is 13 residues long.

Turning to this clonotype: Possible read error: a much larger clone is one base away. The chain links TRBV29-1 to TRBJ2-7; 8 positions match TRBD1. The CDR3 has 13 residues. V shed 8 bases, J shed 2 bases, and the junction held 8 bases outside the gene matches. Germline V lookup: CDR1 SQVTM, CDR2 ANQGSEA. CDR3 sequence (DNA): TGCAGCACAGAGGGGGACAGGCCCTACGAGCAGTACTTC. This encodes CSTEGDRPYEQYF.

J is TRBJ2-5 and V is TRBV28; no definite D call. The germline V and J ends were trimmed by 4 bases and 5 bases, with 8 bases remaining between them. Germline assignment: CDR1 MDHEN and CDR2 SYDVKM. The CDR3 totals 12 residues. CDR3 bases: TGTGCCAGCAGTTCTGGTTGGGAGACCCAGTACTTC. It yields the protein CASSSGWETQYF.

The V and J genes are TRBV5-4 and TRBJ1-2, with no clear D. The CDR3 sequence is 14 residues long. V gave up 6 bases and J gave up 4 bases, with 16 bases separating them. CDR1 and CDR2 (germline): SGHNT, YYREEE (reference sequence). CDR3 amino acids: CASTSGPLTYGYTF. For the CDR3, the DNA is TGTGCCAGCACCTCAGGCCCGCTCACCTATGGCTACACCTTC. Variable domain in full (rest from reference TRBV5-4 and TRBJ1-2): ETGVTQSPTHLIKTRGQQVTLRCSSQSGHNTVSWYQQALGQGPQFIFQYYREEENGRGNFPPRFSGLQFPNYSSELNVNALELDDSALYLCASTSGPLTYGYTFGSGTRLTVV.

This clonotype came up once. This chain joins TRBV7-2 and TRBJ2-1, with D possibly matching TRBD1 (7 bases). V gave up 5 bases and J gave up 7 bases, with 27 bases separating them. Per germline, CDR1 SGHTA and CDR2 FQGNSA. CDR3 length equals 18 residues. The CDR3 DNA follows: TGTGCCAGCAGCCAAGCGGCCTTAGGGGGCCCCCGGGGGAATGAGCAGTTCTTC. It is translated as CASSQAALGGPRGNEQFF. Looking up the rest from reference TRBV7-2 and TRBJ2-1 gives the full variable domain: GAGVSQSPSNKVTEKGKDVELRCDPISGHTALYWYRQSLGQGLEFLIYFQGNSAPDKSGLPSDRFSAERTGGSVSTLTIQRTQQEDSAVYLCASSQAALGGPRGNEQFFGPGTRLTVL.

By share of the sample, this clonotype is large. The chain joins TRBV29-1 to TRBJ2-2, with a tentative D call TRBD2 (5 bases). With 6 bases removed from V and 1 base from J, the gap between germline ends came to 15 bases. The CDR3 has 15 residues. Germline CDR1 and CDR2: SQVTM and ANQGSEA. CDR3 sequence: CSVGLGGGNTGELFF. The CDR3 nucleotides are TGCAGCGTCGGACTGGGCGGAGGGAACACCGGGGAGCTGTTTTTT.

J is TRBJ1-1 and V is TRBV6-5; the match to TRBD1 covers 10 bases. The ends lost 6 bases at V and 2 bases at J; junction bases unmatched: 6. CDR1 is MNHEY and CDR2 is SVGAGI in the germline V gene. CDR3 size: 15 residues. CDR3 residues: CASRSTGGSNTEAFF. Here the CDR3 DNA reads TGTGCCAGCAGATCGACAGGGGGCAGTAACACTGAAGCTTTCTTT.

As for this clonotype: A much larger clone is a single base away; this may be a read error. The gene calls are TRBV30 and TRBJ2-3, with D unclear. There are 15 residues in the CDR3. The V end was cut by 1 base, the J end by 5 bases, with 16 bases between. Germline CDR1 GTSNPN, CDR2 SVGIG (reference sequence). The CDR3 DNA is TGTGCCTGGAGTGATTTGTGGGGAACCAGAGATACGCAGTATTTT. This translates into CAWSDLWGTRDTQYF.

The chain combines TRBV6-4 with TRBJ2-1; D remains unclear. Trimming stripped 5 bases from V and 4 bases from J, with 9 bases between. Per the germline V gene, CDR1 is MRHNA and CDR2 is SNTAGT. This CDR3 comprises 13 residues. The CDR3 is CASSRELYNEQFF. CDR3 nucleotide sequence: TGTGCCAGCAGTAGAGAACTTTACAATGAGCAGTTCTTC.

About this clonotype: This sequence may be a read error, since a much larger clone differs from it by one base. The CDR3 spells CIVGPGTGQETQYF. In nucleotides, the CDR3 is TGCATCGTAGGCCCCGGGACAGGGCAAGAGACCCAGTACTTC. V usage is TRBV29-1 and J usage is TRBJ2-5; TRBD1 agrees at 9 bases. This CDR3 has 14 residues. Looked up from germline, CDR1 is SQVTM and CDR2 is ANQGSEA.

The chain recombines TRBV12-3 or TRBV12-4 with TRBJ2-2; D possibly uses TRBD1 or TRBD2 (5 bases each). This CDR3 has 12 residues. V shed 5 bases and J shed 6 bases, with 7 bases lying between them. In DNA form, the CDR3 reads TGTGCCAGCAGTCGGGGCCCCGGGGAGCTGTTTTTT. Protein sequence: CASSRGPGELFF.

J is TRBJ2-5 and V is TRBV10-3; 8 nucleotides match TRBD1. The CDR3 runs 15 residues. V trimming: 6 bases; J trimming: 2 bases; junction bases outside the gene matches: 8. The germline V gene has CDR1 ENHRY and CDR2 SYGVKD. In DNA, the CDR3 is TGTGCCATCAGGTCCGACAGGGGAAGTCAAGAGACCCAGTACTTC. This codes for CAIRSDRGSQETQYF.

This clonotype was seen a handful of times. The rearrangement links TRBV6-5 to TRBJ2-3; TRBD2 matches at 7 bases. This CDR3 contains 16 residues. Germline V gives CDR1 MNHEY, CDR2 SVGAGI. Trimming at V came to 10 bases and at J to 6 bases, leaving 19 bases not matched to a gene. The CDR3 DNA is TGTGCCATCGTGGTGAGGATAGCGGGCTCGCCTGATACGCAGTATTTT. Translation gives CAIVVRIAGSPDTQYF.

This clonotype was detected only a few times. The J gene is TRBJ2-1, the V gene TRBV6-2 or TRBV6-3; 13 bases fit TRBD2. Looked up from germline, CDR1 is MNHEY and CDR2 is SVGEGT. The length of the CDR3 is 17 residues. The ends lost 4 bases at V and 6 bases at J; junction bases unmatched: 9. As DNA, the CDR3 is TGTGCCAGCAGTTCCCGGACTAGCGGGAGAAGAATCAATGAGCAGTTCTTC. Its protein is CASSSRTSGRRINEQFF.